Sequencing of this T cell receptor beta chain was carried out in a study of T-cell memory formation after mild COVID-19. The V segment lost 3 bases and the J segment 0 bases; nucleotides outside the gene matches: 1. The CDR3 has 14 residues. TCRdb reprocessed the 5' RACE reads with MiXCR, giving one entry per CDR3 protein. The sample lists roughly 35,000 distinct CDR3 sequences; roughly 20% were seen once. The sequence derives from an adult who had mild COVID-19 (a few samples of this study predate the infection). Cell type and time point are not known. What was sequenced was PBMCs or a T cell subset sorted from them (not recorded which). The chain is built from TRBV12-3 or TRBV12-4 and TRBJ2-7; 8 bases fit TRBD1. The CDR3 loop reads CASSFRGHSYEQYF. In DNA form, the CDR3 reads TGTGCCAGCAGTTTCAGGGGGCACTCCTACGAGCAGTACTTC.